The clone carrying this TCR beta chain came up many times. The antigen is unknown. Amplification of TCR alpha and beta CDR3 regions from RNA used iRepertoire nested multiplex PCR. TCRdb ran MiXCR on the multiplex PCR reads and lists one entry per CDR3 protein. The data contain about 130,000 distinct CDR3 sequences, 20% to 25% of them singletons. The sample belongs to a study of glioma-infiltrating T cells. Germline V gene data show CDR1 as MGHRA and CDR2 as YSYEKL. Between the trimmed V and J ends, which lost 3 bases and 2 bases, there was a span of 7 bases. CDR3 length: 13 residues. Study conclusions and caveats: Tissue and blood shared very few CDR3 sequences. Non-neoplastic patients had below-expected tissue-blood divergence, while all gliomas exceeded expectation.

This chain uses TRBV4-1 with TRBJ2-5, with D hard to call. The receptor was isolated from a human donor with low-grade glioma or glioblastoma, undergoing nonglioma brain surgery, or in good health (not recorded which). Sequences were obtained from glioma tissue, nonneoplastic brain tissue, or PBMCs (not recorded which). Here the CDR3 DNA reads TGCGCCAGCAGCCAGTGGAGACAAGAGACCCAGTACTTC. This encodes CASSQWRQETQYF.